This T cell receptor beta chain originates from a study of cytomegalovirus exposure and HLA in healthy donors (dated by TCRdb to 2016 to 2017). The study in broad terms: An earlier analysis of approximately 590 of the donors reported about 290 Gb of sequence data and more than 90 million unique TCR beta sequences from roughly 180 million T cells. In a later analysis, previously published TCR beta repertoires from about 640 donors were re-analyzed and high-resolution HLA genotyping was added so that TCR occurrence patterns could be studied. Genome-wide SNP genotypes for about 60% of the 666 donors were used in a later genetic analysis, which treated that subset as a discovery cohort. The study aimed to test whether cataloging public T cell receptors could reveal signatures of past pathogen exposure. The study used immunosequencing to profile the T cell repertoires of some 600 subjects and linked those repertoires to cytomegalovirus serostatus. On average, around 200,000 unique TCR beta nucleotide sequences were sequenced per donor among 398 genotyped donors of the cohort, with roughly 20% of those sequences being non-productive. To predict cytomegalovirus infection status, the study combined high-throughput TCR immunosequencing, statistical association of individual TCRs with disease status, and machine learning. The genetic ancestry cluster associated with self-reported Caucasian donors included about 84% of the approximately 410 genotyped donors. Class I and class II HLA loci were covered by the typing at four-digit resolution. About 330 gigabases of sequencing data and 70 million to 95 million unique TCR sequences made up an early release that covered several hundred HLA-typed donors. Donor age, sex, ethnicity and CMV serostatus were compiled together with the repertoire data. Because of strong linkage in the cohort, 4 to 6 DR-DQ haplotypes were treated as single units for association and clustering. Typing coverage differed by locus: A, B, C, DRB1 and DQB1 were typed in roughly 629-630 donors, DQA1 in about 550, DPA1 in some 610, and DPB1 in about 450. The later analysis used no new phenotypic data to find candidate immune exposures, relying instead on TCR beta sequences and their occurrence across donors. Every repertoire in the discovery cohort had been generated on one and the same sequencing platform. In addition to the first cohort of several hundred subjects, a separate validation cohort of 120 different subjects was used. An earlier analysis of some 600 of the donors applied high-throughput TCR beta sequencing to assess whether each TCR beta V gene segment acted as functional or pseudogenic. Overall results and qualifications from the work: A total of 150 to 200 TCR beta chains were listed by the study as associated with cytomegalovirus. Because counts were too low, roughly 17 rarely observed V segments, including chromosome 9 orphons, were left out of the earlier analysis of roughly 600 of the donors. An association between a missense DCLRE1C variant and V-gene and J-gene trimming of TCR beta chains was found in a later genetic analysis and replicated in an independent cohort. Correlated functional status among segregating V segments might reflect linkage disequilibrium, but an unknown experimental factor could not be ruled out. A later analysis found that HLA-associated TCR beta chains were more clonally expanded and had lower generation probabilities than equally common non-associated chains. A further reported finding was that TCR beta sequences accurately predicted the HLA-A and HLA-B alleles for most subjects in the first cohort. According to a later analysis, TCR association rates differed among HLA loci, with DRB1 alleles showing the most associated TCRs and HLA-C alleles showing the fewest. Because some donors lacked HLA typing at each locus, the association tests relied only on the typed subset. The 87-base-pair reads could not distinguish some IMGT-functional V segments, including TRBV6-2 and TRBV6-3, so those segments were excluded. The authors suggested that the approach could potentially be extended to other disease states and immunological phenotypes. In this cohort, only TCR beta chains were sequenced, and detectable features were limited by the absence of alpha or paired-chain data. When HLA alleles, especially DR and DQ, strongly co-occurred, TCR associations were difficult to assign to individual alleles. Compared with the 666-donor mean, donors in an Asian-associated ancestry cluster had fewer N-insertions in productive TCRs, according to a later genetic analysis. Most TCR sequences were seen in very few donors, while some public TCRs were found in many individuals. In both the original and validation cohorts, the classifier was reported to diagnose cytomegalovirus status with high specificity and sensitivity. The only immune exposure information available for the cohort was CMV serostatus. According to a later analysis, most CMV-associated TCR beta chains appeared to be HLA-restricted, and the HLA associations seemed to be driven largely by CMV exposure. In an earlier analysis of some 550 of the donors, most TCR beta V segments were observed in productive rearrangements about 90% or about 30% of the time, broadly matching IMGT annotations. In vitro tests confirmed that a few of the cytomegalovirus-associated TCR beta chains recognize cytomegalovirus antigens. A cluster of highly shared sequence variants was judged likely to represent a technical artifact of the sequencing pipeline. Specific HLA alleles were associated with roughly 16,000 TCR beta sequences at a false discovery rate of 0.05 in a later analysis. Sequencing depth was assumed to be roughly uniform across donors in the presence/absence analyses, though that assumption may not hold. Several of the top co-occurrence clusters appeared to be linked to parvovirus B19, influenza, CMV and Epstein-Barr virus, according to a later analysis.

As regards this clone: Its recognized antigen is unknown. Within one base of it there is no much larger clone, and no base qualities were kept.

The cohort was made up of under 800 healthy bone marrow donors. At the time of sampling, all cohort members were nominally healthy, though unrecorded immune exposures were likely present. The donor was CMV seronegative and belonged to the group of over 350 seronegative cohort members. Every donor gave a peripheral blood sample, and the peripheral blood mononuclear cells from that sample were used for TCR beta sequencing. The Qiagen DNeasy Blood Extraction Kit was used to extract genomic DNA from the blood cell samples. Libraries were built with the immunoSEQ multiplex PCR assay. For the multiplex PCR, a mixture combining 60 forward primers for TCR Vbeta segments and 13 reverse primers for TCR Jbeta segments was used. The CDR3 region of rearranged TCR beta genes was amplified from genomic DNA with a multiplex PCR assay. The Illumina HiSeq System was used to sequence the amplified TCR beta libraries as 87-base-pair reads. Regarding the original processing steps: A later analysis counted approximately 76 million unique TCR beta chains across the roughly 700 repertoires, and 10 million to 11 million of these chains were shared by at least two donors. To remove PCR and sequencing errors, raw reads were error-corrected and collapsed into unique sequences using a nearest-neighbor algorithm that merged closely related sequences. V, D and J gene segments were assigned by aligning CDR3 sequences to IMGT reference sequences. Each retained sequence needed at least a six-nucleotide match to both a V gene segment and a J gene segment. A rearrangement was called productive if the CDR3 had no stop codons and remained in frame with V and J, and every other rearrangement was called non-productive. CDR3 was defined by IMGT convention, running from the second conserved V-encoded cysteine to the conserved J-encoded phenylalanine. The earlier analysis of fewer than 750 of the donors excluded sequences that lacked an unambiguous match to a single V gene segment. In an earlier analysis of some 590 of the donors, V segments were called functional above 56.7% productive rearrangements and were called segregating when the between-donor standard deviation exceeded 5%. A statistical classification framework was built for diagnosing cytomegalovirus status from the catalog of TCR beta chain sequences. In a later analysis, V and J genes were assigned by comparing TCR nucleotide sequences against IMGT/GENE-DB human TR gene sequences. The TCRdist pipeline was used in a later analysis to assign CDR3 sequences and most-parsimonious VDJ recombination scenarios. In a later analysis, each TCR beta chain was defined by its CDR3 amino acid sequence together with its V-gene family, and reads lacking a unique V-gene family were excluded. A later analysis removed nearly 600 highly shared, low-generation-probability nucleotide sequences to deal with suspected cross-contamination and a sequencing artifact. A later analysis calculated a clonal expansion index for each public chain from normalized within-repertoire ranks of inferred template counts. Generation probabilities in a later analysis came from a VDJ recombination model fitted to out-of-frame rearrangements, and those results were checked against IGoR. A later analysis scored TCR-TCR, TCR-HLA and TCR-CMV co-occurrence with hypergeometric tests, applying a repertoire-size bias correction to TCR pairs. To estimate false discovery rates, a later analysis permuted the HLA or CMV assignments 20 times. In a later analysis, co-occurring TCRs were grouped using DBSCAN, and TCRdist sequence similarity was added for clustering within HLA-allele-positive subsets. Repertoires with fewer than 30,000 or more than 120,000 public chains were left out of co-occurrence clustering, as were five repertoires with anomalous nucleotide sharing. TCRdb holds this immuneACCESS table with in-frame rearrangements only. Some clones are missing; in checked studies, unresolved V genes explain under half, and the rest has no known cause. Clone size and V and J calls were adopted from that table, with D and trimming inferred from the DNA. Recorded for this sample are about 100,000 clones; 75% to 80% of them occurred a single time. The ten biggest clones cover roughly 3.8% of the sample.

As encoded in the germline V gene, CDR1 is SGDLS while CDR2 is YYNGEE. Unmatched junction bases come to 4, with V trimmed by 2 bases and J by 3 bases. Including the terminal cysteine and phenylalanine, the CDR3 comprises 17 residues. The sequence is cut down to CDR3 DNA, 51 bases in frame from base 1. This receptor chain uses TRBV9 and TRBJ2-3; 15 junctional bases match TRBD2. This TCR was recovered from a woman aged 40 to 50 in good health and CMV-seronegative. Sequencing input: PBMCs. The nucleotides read TGTGCCAGCAGCGTGGGACTAGCGGGGGGTTTTACAGATACGCAGTATTTT. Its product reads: CASSVGLAGGFTDTQYF. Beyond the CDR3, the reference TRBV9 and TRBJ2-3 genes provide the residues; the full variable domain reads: DSGVTQTPKHLITATGQRVTLRCSPRSGDLSVYWYQQSLDQGLQFLIQYYNGEERAKGNILERFSAQQFPDLHSELNLSSLELGDSALYFCASSVGLAGGFTDTQYFGPGTRLTVL.